This section outlines one TCR beta chain sequence together with its context. This CDR3 comprises 16 residues. J gave up 0 bases and V 6 bases, and 7 bases lay outside the gene matches. In germline, CDR1 is SNHLY, CDR2 FYNNEI. The sample belongs to a study of blood T cell repertoires in COVID-19. How the authors handled the data: Estimated nucleated cell counts came from reference gene primer amplification. Only in-frame clones appear in the TCRdb table, and some are missing; sequencing was by immunoSEQ multiplex PCR. V and J calls and clone size are given by that table; D and trimming were obtained from the DNA. The profile covers tens of thousands of clones, with 73% appearing a single time and roughly 14% taken by the ten largest.

The chain carries TRBV2 and TRBJ1-4, with 7 nucleotides matching TRBD1. The sample consisted of peripheral blood. This TCR was sampled from a woman aged 70-85 years with acute or convalescent COVID-19. This CDR3 is CASRRQGHATNEKLFF. As DNA, the CDR3 is TGTGCCAGCAGACGACAGGGTCATGCAACTAATGAAAAACTGTTTTTT. The full variable domain, with the rest looked up from reference TRBV2 and TRBJ1-4, is EPEVTQTPSHQVTQMGQEVILRCVPISNHLYFYWYRQILGQKVEFLVSFYNNEISEKSEIFDDQFSVERPDGSNFTLKIRSTKLEDSAMYFCASRRQGHATNEKLFFGSGTQLSVL.